This T cell receptor (beta chain) was documented in a study of T cell responses to AZD1222 COVID-19 vaccine. CDR1 is MNHEY and CDR2 is SVGAGI in the germline V gene. The J segment lost 6 bases and the V segment lost 7 bases, leaving 10 bases of the junction unmatched. The CDR3 contains 14 residues. General study points: Two doses of AZD1222 preceded a rise in Spike-specific TCR breadth and depth. Donors were mostly white British, more females; clonal diversity possibly underestimated. Just a handful of AZD1222 recipients tested seropositive at baseline. Targets within unmutated variant regions were reportedly found for nearly half of spike-specific TCRs.

This clone was seen a few times. Its specificity is unknown. Only in-frame clones appear in the TCRdb table, and some are missing; sequencing was by immunoSEQ multiplex PCR. Among approximately 91,000 clones listed, more than 70% were seen once. The chain couples TRBV6-5 to TRBJ1-1; 8 nucleotides match TRBD1. The origin of this receptor is an adult in good health. Sequencing was performed on peripheral blood, taken on day 0 of AZD1222 vaccination. CDR3 nucleotide sequence: TGTGCCAGCACCATCCAGGGGGCCTCATCTGAAGCTTTCTTT. It specifies CASTIQGASSEAFF.